This T cell receptor (beta chain) was captured in a study of CD8+ T cells in alopecia areata. For the study at large: Each of the treated patients was given oral tofacitinib, 5 to 10 mg twice daily, for moderate-to-severe alopecia areata. General study results and limits: Many of the expanded lesional clones endured in scalp and blood while on tofacitinib. Scalp clonality, together with expanded CD8+ clones among the top 100, fell significantly with tofacitinib.

Treatment in this sample: oral pan-JAK inhibitor, 5-10 mg twice daily. Peripheral blood and lesional scalp punch biopsies were taken from alopecia areata patients. As concerns this clone: As yet, its antigen is unknown.

The CDR3 spans 16 residues. V shed 3 bases and J 3 bases; nucleotides not matched to a gene: 8. Germline CDR1 is SGHTA and CDR2 is FQGTGA. As the sequencing template, cDNA was produced by extracting RNA and reverse transcribing it. Using immunoSEQ multiplex PCR, the repertoire was profiled, and TCRdb retains in-frame clones only, with some absent. The sample contains fewer than 9,500 clones, 64% of which appear only once. The sample consisted of skin, taken at week 4, from a patient treated with tofacitinib. The clonotype comes from a human donor with alopecia areata. The chain recombines TRBV7-3 with TRBJ2-1, with 7 positions matching TRBD1. This chain's CDR3 is CASSFEGASGYNEQFF. CDR3 coding DNA: TGTGCCAGCAGCTTTGAGGGGGCATCGGGCTACAATGAGCAGTTCTTC. The whole variable domain, remainder taken from reference TRBV7-3 and TRBJ2-1, is GAGVSQTPSNKVTEKGKYVELRCDPISGHTALYWYRQSLGQGPEFLIYFQGTGAADDSGLPNDRFFAVRPEGSVSTLKIQRTERGDSAVYLCASSFEGASGYNEQFFGPGTRLTVL.